This T cell receptor beta chain was identified in a study of post-analysis software for immune sequencing data. Germline CDR1 and CDR2: DFQATT and SNEGSKA (reference sequence). The CDR3 runs 16 residues. With 3 bases clipped from V and 7 bases from J, the junction kept 17 bases outside the gene matches. Presence of unique molecular identifiers characterized the TCR beta cDNA libraries. TCRdb re-derived calls from the PCR reads in MiXCR, one entry per CDR3 protein. This table holds over 150,000 distinct CDR3 sequences, roughly 34% found once. The genes are TRBV20-1 and TRBJ2-7; 8 positions match TRBD1. Material: blood, obtained after autologous hematopoietic stem cell transplantation. The clonotype originates from a girl aged 10 to 17 with multiple sclerosis. The CDR3 here is CSAREDHGTGAWEQYF. CDR3 nucleotides: TGCAGTGCTAGGGAAGATCATGGGACAGGAGCTTGGGAGCAGTACTTC.